One sample yielded the 28 T cell receptor beta chains listed below, sequenced in a study of B cell selection in AIRE deficiency. Sorted regulatory T cells were CD4-positive, CD25-high and CD127-low or negative. Generated by immunoSEQ multiplex PCR, the TCRdb table keeps only in-frame clones and is missing some. This table has roughly 26,000 clones, 92% appearing once. Sequenced sample: CD4+CD25+ Tregs sorted from PBMCs. The receptors were sampled from a human donor in good health.

This clone was counted once. The chain carries TRBV9 and TRBJ2-3; the match to TRBD2 covers 10 bases. CDR3 length: 16 amino acids. The junction had 7 bases not matched to a gene; V was cut back by 5 bases and J by 1 base. Germline CDR1 SGDLS, CDR2 YYNGEE. The CDR3 DNA is TGTGCCAGCAGTTCCCGTCTAGCGGGGGGCACAGATACGCAGTATTTT. Protein: CASSSRLAGGTDTQYF.

This chain connects TRBV20-1 to TRBJ2-5; D unclear. Germline V gene lookup returns CDR1 DFQATT and CDR2 SNEGSKA (reference sequence). The CDR3 spans 11 residues. The CDR3 bases are TGCACCAAACTATTCCAAGAGACCCAGTACTTC. The encoded protein is CTKLFQETQYF.

The chain recombines TRBV6-1 with TRBJ1-1, with TRBD1 as a possible D gene (6 bases). The V end lost 1 base, the J end lost 7 bases, and 16 bases lay between the germline ends. Germline V lookup: CDR1 MNHNS, CDR2 SASEGT. The CDR3 runs 15 residues. The CDR3 sequence: CASSEGGGRGGEAFF. The CDR3 nucleotides are TGTGCCAGCAGTGAAGGAGGGGGGAGGGGCGGTGAAGCTTTCTTT.

V and J are TRBV6-1 and TRBJ1-5; 10 bases align to TRBD1. The CDR3 has 14 residues. The V segment lost 3 bases and the J segment 5 bases; nucleotides outside the gene matches: 1. The V gene's germline CDR1 is MNHNS and CDR2 SASEGT. CDR3 DNA sequence: TGTGCCAGCAGTGAGACAGGGGGCTATCAGCCCCAGCATTTT. This translates into CASSETGGYQPQHF.

The V gene is TRBV7-6, the J gene TRBJ2-1, with D possibly being TRBD1 (5 bases). The CDR3 has 14 amino acids. Germline V gene lookup returns CDR1 SGHVS and CDR2 FNYEAQ. V was clipped by 2 bases and J by 3 bases, with 8 bases between them. The chain's CDR3 is CASSLSRGYNEQFF. CDR3 coding DNA: TGTGCCAGCAGCTTATCTAGGGGCTACAATGAGCAGTTCTTC.

The chain couples TRBV13 to TRBJ1-1; TRBD1 matches at 10 bases. The trim removed 6 bases at V and 4 bases at J, leaving 32 bases unmatched. The CDR3 runs to 23 residues. Germline V gene sequence: CDR1 PRHDT, CDR2 FYEKMQ (reference sequence). This CDR3 reads CASSNSWGIRDRGLVAGGTEAFF. CDR3 in DNA: TGTGCCAGCAGTAACTCATGGGGTATTCGGGACAGGGGACTCGTGGCGGGGGGCACTGAAGCTTTCTTT. The whole variable domain, filled in from reference TRBV13 and TRBJ1-1, reads AAGVIQSPRHLIKEKRETATLKCYPIPRHDTVYWYQQGPGQDPQFLISFYEKMQSDKGSIPDRFSAQQFSDYHSELNMSSLELGDSALYFCASSNSWGIRDRGLVAGGTEAFFGQGTRLTVV.

The chain employs TRBV7-2 and TRBJ2-2, with a possible D match to TRBD2 (6 bases). The germline CDR1 and CDR2 sequences are SGHTA and FQGNSA. The ends were cut back, 5 bases at V and 9 bases at J, with 13 bases in the middle. There are 13 residues in the CDR3. CDR3 loop: CASSPGEARELFF. The DNA for the CDR3 is TGTGCCAGCAGCCCCGGGGAGGCCAGGGAGCTGTTTTTT.

This chain uses TRBV21-1 with TRBJ2-7; TRBD1 was called by the table and not checked on the DNA. TRBV21-1 is described as a pseudogene. CDR3 length: 16 amino acids. The CDR3 DNA is TGTGCCAGCAGCATTTTAGACCGGGACACATTCTGCGAGCAGTACTTC. Protein product: CASSILDRDTFCEQYF.

This clone was picked up one time. The genes are TRBV5-1 and TRBJ1-2, with D hard to call. The CDR3 covers 13 residues. Trimming took off 0 bases at V and 4 bases at J, with 7 bases between the two ends. CDR1 and CDR2 from the germline V gene are SGHRS and YFSETQ. The CDR3: CASSLDGIYGYTF. Here the CDR3 DNA reads TGCGCCAGCAGCTTGGACGGAATCTATGGCTACACCTTC.

The chain couples TRBV7-2 to TRBJ1-1; tentative D call: TRBD1 (6 bases). The germline CDR1 and CDR2 sequences are SGHTA and FQGNSA. This CDR3 contains 16 residues. V lost 4 bases and J 1 base, leaving 16 bases between the germline ends. The CDR3 region is CASSSITGTPNTEAFF. DNA of the CDR3: TGTGCCAGCAGCTCAATAACCGGGACACCGAACACTGAAGCTTTCTTT.

The chain has TRBV1 and TRBJ2-7; the table's D call, TRBD2, was not checked against the DNA. TRBV1 is tagged as a pseudogene. CDR3 length: 18 amino acids. CDR3 loop: CTSSQPPPTSGGGYEQYF. In DNA form, the CDR3 reads TGCACCAGCAGCCAGCCGCCGCCGACTAGCGGGGGGGGTTACGAGCAGTACTTC.

CDR3 protein: CASSTYRTDEAFF. As DNA, the CDR3 is TGTGCCAGCAGTACATACCGGACGGATGAAGCTTTCTTT. The rearrangement joins TRBV27 to TRBJ1-1; D is unclear. The CDR3 length is 13 residues. Trimming stripped 5 bases from V and 7 bases from J, with 14 bases between. Germline V CDR1 and CDR2: MNHEY, SMNVEV (reference sequence).

The chain uses TRBV19 and TRBJ2-7; D is unresolved. Trimming took off 6 bases at V and 4 bases at J, with 16 bases between the two ends. The CDR3 has 14 residues. Looked up from germline, CDR1 is LNHDA and CDR2 is SQIVND (reference sequence). DNA for the CDR3: TGTGCCAGTAGCACCGTGGGATATCCTTACGAGCAGTACTTC. Protein: CASSTVGYPYEQYF.

V usage is TRBV5-1 and J usage is TRBJ2-3, with TRBD1 matching over 9 bases. This CDR3 region has 13 residues. V trimming: 4 bases; J trimming: 5 bases; junction bases outside the gene matches: 2. The germline gives CDR1 SGHRS, CDR2 YFSETQ. CDR3 loop: CASSGTGIDTQYF. The DNA of the CDR3 is TGCGCCAGCAGCGGGACAGGGATAGATACGCAGTATTTT.

This clone is labeled as medium-sized. The chain has TRBV10-3 and TRBJ1-2; the match to TRBD1 covers 10 bases. Trimming took 7 bases from V and 4 from J; bases not matched to a gene: 9. The CDR3 has 15 residues. Germline CDR1 and CDR2: ENHRY and SYGVKD. The CDR3 nucleotides are TGTGCCATCACGAAAGACAGGGGGCCTGGCTATGGCTACACCTTC. Translation: CAITKDRGPGYGYTF.

V and J are TRBV27 and TRBJ1-2; D is undetermined. The CDR3 is made up of 14 amino acids. CDR1 and CDR2 from the germline V gene are MNHEY and SMNVEV (reference sequence). V lost 0 bases and J lost 2, with 7 bases in between. The CDR3 DNA is TGTGCCAGCAGTTTATCGCCACGGAACTATGGCTACACCTTC. This translates into CASSLSPRNYGYTF.

V usage is TRBV5-1 and J usage is TRBJ2-3, with 9 bases aligning to TRBD2. The V segment lost 0 bases and the J segment 2 bases; nucleotides outside the gene matches: 10. CDR1 SGHRS and CDR2 YFSETQ come from the germline V gene. This CDR3 region has 18 residues. Here the CDR3 reads CASSLAWRLAEHTDTQYF. The CDR3 nucleotides read TGCGCCAGCAGCTTGGCCTGGAGACTAGCGGAACACACAGATACGCAGTATTTT.

The gene calls are TRBV13 and TRBJ2-7, with 8 nucleotides matching TRBD1. In germline, CDR1 is PRHDT, CDR2 FYEKMQ (reference sequence). The CDR3 spans 16 residues. After removal of 5 bases from V and 2 bases from J, the junction contained 11 bases not matched to a gene. The CDR3 sequence: CASSKRYPGQAYEQYF. CDR3 nucleotides: TGTGCCAGCAGCAAAAGATACCCGGGACAGGCCTACGAGCAGTACTTC.

The chain is built from TRBV28 and TRBJ2-5, with D perhaps matching TRBD2 (7 bases). Germline lookup yields CDR1 MDHEN and CDR2 SYDVKM. The CDR3 has 15 amino acids. Trimming pared 3 bases from V and 5 bases from J, leaving 16 bases between. Written as DNA, the CDR3 is TGTGCCAGCAGTTTTGATGGGGGGGCTGGGGAGACCCAGTACTTC. Protein product: CASSFDGGAGETQYF.

The rearrangement joins TRBV5-6 to TRBJ2-1; 10 nucleotides match TRBD1. V shed 4 bases and J 4 bases; nucleotides not matched to a gene: 5. The CDR3 has 15 amino acids. The V gene's germline CDR1 is SGHDT and CDR2 YYEEEE. The CDR3 nucleotides read TGTGCCAGCAGCCGCGGGACAGGGGAGTACAATGAGCAGTTCTTC. This sequence encodes CASSRGTGEYNEQFF.

J is TRBJ2-2 and V is TRBV6-6, with D unclear. This CDR3 contains 16 residues. Trimming pared 2 bases from V and 8 bases from J, leaving 18 bases between. CDR1 is MNHNY and CDR2 is SVGAGI in the germline V gene (reference sequence). CDR3 amino acids: CASSYKGSRTRGELFF. The CDR3 DNA sequence: TGTGCCAGCAGTTACAAGGGTTCCCGAACCAGGGGGGAGCTGTTTTTT.

The chain has TRBV21-1 and TRBJ1-3. TRBV21-1 is termed a pseudogene. The CDR3 totals 15 residues. The CDR3 is CASSLVRPSGNTIYF. The CDR3 nucleotides read TGTGCCAGCAGCTTAGTCAGACCCTCTGGAAACACCATATATTTT.

The chain couples TRBV9 to TRBJ1-2; 7 bases map to TRBD1. Germline-derived CDR1 and CDR2 are SGDLS and YYNGEE. The CDR3 length is 14 residues. With V trimmed by 2 bases and J by 2 bases, 3 bases remained unmatched. The CDR3 is CASSVTGQNYGYTF. The DNA for the CDR3 is TGTGCCAGCAGCGTGACGGGACAGAACTATGGCTACACCTTC.

The rearrangement joins TRBV28 to TRBJ1-3; maybe TRBD1 (6 bases). The CDR3 contains 17 residues. Germline lookup yields CDR1 MDHEN and CDR2 SYDVKM. Trimming shortened V by 2 bases and J by 0 bases, and 14 bases separated the two germline ends. The CDR3 sequence is CASSLRGEGGSGNTIYF. In DNA form, the CDR3 reads TGTGCCAGCAGTTTACGAGGTGAAGGGGGCTCTGGAAACACCATATATTTT. Using reference TRBV28 and TRBJ1-3 for the parts outside the CDR3, the full variable domain is DVKVTQSSRYLVKRTGEKVFLECVQDMDHENMFWYRQDPGLGLRLIYFSYDVKMKEKGDIPEGYSVSREKKERFSLILESASTNQTSMYLCASSLRGEGGSGNTIYFGEGSWLTVV.

In its sample, this clone was seen a few times. The gene calls are TRBV7-9 and TRBJ1-5; D call uncertain. The CDR3 runs 15 residues. V was pared by 8 bases and J by 0 bases, with 14 bases between. CDR1 SEHNR and CDR2 FQNEAQ come from the germline V gene (reference sequence). CDR3 protein: CASSRGDYSNQPQHF. DNA of the CDR3: TGTGCCAGCTCCCGCGGGGATTATAGCAATCAGCCCCAGCATTTT.

The V gene is TRBV4-3, the J gene TRBJ1-5; tentatively, D is TRBD1 (6 bases). V gave up 4 bases and J gave up 3 bases, with 13 bases separating them. The germline V gene encodes CDR1 LGHNA and CDR2 YSLEER. The CDR3 runs 15 residues. CDR3 residues: CASSLTGSSNQPQHF. CDR3 DNA: TGCGCCAGCAGCCTAACAGGGAGCTCCAATCAGCCCCAGCATTTT.

The V gene is TRBV18, the J gene TRBJ1-2, with D unclear. The CDR3 consists of 19 residues. The germline CDR1 and CDR2 sequences are KGHSH and LQKENI. The V end was cut by 1 base, the J end by 0 bases, with 21 bases between. In DNA, the CDR3 is TGTGCCAGCTCACCACTACCAGAACGGCAGACCAAAACTAACTATGGCTACACCTTC. It encodes CASSPLPERQTKTNYGYTF.

The chain carries TRBV5-8 and TRBJ1-3; unclear D gene. CDR3 size: 12 residues. CDR1 and CDR2 from the germline V gene are SGHTS and YDEGEE. The V end was cut by 1 base, the J end by 9 bases, with 8 bases between. This CDR3 is CASSLSRTTIYF. CDR3 nucleotides: TGTGCCAGCAGCTTGTCAAGAACCACCATATATTTT.